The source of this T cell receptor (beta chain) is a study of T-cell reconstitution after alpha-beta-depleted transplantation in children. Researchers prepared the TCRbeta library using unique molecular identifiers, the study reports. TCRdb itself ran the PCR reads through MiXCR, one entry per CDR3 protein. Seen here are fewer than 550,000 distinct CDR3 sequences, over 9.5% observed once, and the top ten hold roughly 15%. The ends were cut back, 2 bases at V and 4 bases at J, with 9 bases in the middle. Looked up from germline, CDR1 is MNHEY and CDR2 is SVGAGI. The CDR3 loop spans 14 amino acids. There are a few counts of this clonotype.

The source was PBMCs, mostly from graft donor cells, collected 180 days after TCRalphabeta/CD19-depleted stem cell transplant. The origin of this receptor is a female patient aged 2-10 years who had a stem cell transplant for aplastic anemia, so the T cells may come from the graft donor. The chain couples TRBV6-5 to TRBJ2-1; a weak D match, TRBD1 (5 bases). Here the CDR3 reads CASSYDSLYNEQFF. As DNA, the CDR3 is TGTGCCAGCAGTTACGACAGCCTATACAATGAGCAGTTCTTC.